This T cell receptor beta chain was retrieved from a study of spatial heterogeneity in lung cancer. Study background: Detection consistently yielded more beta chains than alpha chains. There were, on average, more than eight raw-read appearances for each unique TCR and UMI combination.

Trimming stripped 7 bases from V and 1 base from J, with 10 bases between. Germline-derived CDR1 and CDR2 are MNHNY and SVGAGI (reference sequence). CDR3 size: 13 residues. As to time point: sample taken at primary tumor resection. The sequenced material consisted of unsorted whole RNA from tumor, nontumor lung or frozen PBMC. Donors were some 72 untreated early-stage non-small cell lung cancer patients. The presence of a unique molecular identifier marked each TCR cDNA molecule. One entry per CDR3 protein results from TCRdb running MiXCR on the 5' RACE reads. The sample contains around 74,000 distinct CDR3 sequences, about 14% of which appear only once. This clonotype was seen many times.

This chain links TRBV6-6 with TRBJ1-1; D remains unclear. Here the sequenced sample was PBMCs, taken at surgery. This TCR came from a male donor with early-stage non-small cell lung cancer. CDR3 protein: CASNVLGNTEAFF. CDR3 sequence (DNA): TGTGCCAGCAATGTATTAGGGAACACTGAAGCTTTCTTT.